Following are 2 T cell receptor beta chains from one sample sequenced in a study of T cell responses to AZD1222 COVID-19 vaccine. Clones were sequenced by immunoSEQ multiplex PCR, and TCRdb holds only the in-frame ones, with some missing. The data contain under 95,000 clones, 90% of them seen just once; the ten biggest clones take up over 1.1%. Sequencing was performed on peripheral blood, taken 28 days after the second AZD1222 dose. These receptors were obtained from an adult who received the AZD1222 COVID-19 vaccine.

This clone was counted a few times. Other DNA sequences from this sample encode an identical CDR3 as well. The chain recombines TRBV9 with TRBJ2-7; 7 bases line up with TRBD1. This CDR3 is built from 14 residues. V shed 0 bases, J shed 2 bases, and the junction held 2 bases outside the gene matches. CDR1 and CDR2 from the germline V gene are SGDLS and YYNGEE. CDR3 nucleotides: TGTGCCAGCAGCGTAGGTCAGGGGGCCTACGAGCAGTACTTC. It translates to CASSVGQGAYEQYF.

The CDR3 here is CASRLAEETQYF. In DNA, the CDR3 is TGCGCCAGCAGACTAGCGGAAGAGACCCAGTACTTC. The chain uses TRBV5-1 and TRBJ2-5, with 8 bases lining up with TRBD2. Germline trimming cut 5 bases from V and 3 bases from J; bases unmatched to any gene: 0. The CDR3 is 12 amino acids. Germline lookup yields CDR1 SGHRS and CDR2 YFSETQ.